These 27 T cell receptor beta chains came from one sample sequenced in a study of cytomegalovirus exposure and HLA in healthy donors. PCR employed 60 Vbeta and 13 Jbeta primers. The repertoire was sequenced with immunoSEQ multiplex PCR; TCRdb's copy has only in-frame clones and lacks some. This sample has 200,000 to 250,000 clones; roughly 90% occur once, and the top ten carry about 1%. The sequenced material came from PBMCs. These receptors were obtained from a woman aged 18-35 years in good health and CMV-seronegative.

The rearrangement joins TRBV9 to TRBJ2-7, with 10 nucleotides matching TRBD1. Germline assignment: CDR1 SGDLS and CDR2 YYNGEE. V was pared by 3 bases and J by 2 bases, with 5 bases of the junction left unmatched. The CDR3 runs 15 residues. The CDR3 protein is CASSADRGPTYEQYF. The CDR3 DNA reads TGTGCCAGCAGCGCAGACAGGGGGCCGACCTACGAGCAGTACTTC.

The chain recombines TRBV5-1 with TRBJ2-4; TRBD1 matches 7 bases. The CDR3 is 14 amino acids. The V and J ends lost 3 bases and 5 bases, in that order; junction bases with no gene match: 5. The germline gives CDR1 SGHRS, CDR2 YFSETQ. The CDR3 is CASSSGTAQNIQYF. CDR3 nucleotides: TGCGCCAGCAGCTCCGGGACAGCACAAAACATTCAGTACTTC.

The chain combines TRBV30 with TRBJ2-7; 10 nucleotides match TRBD2. Per germline, CDR1 GTSNPN and CDR2 SVGIG (reference sequence). This CDR3 comprises 14 residues. The V segment lost 3 bases and the J segment 3 bases; nucleotides outside the gene matches: 5. CDR3 in amino acids: CAWRGASGSYEQYF. In DNA, the CDR3 is TGTGCCTGGAGAGGCGCTAGCGGGAGCTACGAGCAGTACTTC. The variable domain in full, with the rest retrieved from reference TRBV30 and TRBJ2-7, is SQTIHQWPATLVQPVGSPLSLECTVEGTSNPNLYWYRQAAGRGLQLLFYSVGIGQISSEVPQNLSASRPQDRQFILSSKKLLLSDSGFYLCAWRGASGSYEQYFGPGTRLTVT.

The CDR3 sequence: CASSARDSGNYGYTF. CDR3 coding DNA: TGTGCCAGCAGCGCACGGGACAGCGGAAACTATGGCTACACCTTC. The chain is built from TRBV2 and TRBJ1-2, with 7 bases aligning to TRBD1. CDR3 length: 15 residues. In germline, CDR1 is SNHLY, CDR2 FYNNEI. The J segment lost 2 bases and the V segment lost 6 bases, leaving 9 bases of the junction unmatched.

V is TRBV7-2 and J is TRBJ1-5; TRBD1 might be the D (5 bases). The germline V gene has CDR1 SGHTA and CDR2 FQGNSA. CDR3 size: 16 residues. V was clipped by 5 bases and J by 4 bases, with 18 bases between them. As DNA, the CDR3 is TGTGCCAGCAGCCCCGTGGGCAGGGCCCTTAATCAGCCCCAGCATTTT. Encoded protein: CASSPVGRALNQPQHF. The whole variable domain, filled in from reference TRBV7-2 and TRBJ1-5, reads GAGVSQSPSNKVTEKGKDVELRCDPISGHTALYWYRQSLGQGLEFLIYFQGNSAPDKSGLPSDRFSAERTGGSVSTLTIQRTQQEDSAVYLCASSPVGRALNQPQHFGDGTRLSIL.

The V and J genes are TRBV27 and TRBJ2-5, with 9 bases fitting TRBD2. In germline, CDR1 is MNHEY, CDR2 SMNVEV (reference sequence). Trimming removed 5 bases from V and 2 bases from J; junction bases left unmatched: 9. This CDR3 contains 16 residues. The CDR3 spells CASSKRGLAGQETQYF. In nucleotides, the CDR3 is TGTGCCAGCAGTAAACGGGGCCTAGCGGGACAAGAGACCCAGTACTTC.

CDR3 sequence (DNA): TGTGCCAGCAGTTTAGGCCCAGGGACAGGGCCCTACAATGAGCAGTTCTTC. Its protein product is CASSLGPGTGPYNEQFF. V and J are TRBV27 and TRBJ2-1; TRBD1 agrees at 9 bases. Germline lookup yields CDR1 MNHEY and CDR2 SMNVEV (reference sequence). V lost 2 bases and J lost 2; bases outside the gene matches: 7. This CDR3 region has 17 residues.

This clone came up once. This chain connects TRBV4-3 to TRBJ1-4, with 7 bases identical to TRBD1. Trimming at V came to 1 base and at J to 8 bases, leaving 10 bases not matched to a gene. Germline CDR1 and CDR2: LGHNA and YSLEER. The CDR3 totals 16 residues. The DNA for the CDR3 is TGCGCCAGCAGCCAAGTATTTGACAGGGCTGGCGAAAAACTGTTTTTT. This translates into CASSQVFDRAGEKLFF.

The chain combines TRBV5-6 with TRBJ1-1, with TRBD1 matching over 7 bases. The V and J ends lost 7 bases and 7 bases, in that order; junction bases with no gene match: 13. Germline CDR1 is SGHDT and CDR2 is YYEEEE. The CDR3 spans 14 residues. CDR3 DNA sequence: TGTGCCAGCCAGGGGGTAGGTTTTGCCCGTGAAGCTTTCTTT. Translating gives CASQGVGFAREAFF.

V and J are TRBV19 and TRBJ2-1, with 12 bases matching TRBD2. Germline lookup yields CDR1 LNHDA and CDR2 SQIVND (reference sequence). V gave up 6 bases and J gave up 10 bases; unmatched junction bases: 10. This CDR3 region has 15 residues. CDR3 sequence (DNA): TGTGCCAGTAGGGCCGGCCTAGCGGGAGGGTGGGAGCAGTTCTTC. Protein sequence: CASRAGLAGGWEQFF.

This chain joins TRBV7-9 and TRBJ2-3; D is possibly TRBD1 (6 bases). CDR1 SEHNR and CDR2 FQNEAQ come from the germline V gene (reference sequence). V was pared by 6 bases and J by 7 bases, with 14 bases between. This CDR3 has 13 amino acids. In DNA, the CDR3 is TGTGCCAGCAGGGACTCCAGGGGCCATACGCAGTATTTT. Its protein product is CASRDSRGHTQYF.

The chain joins TRBV15 to TRBJ2-1; 10 positions match TRBD2. Germline CDR1 LNHNV, CDR2 YYDKDF (reference sequence). V was clipped by 6 bases and J by 4 bases; unmatched bases: 3. CDR3 length: 14 residues. CDR3 region: CATSGTSVYNEQFF. The CDR3 DNA sequence: TGTGCCACCAGTGGGACTAGCGTATACAATGAGCAGTTCTTC.

This chain joins TRBV5-4 and TRBJ2-1, with D perhaps matching TRBD1 (5 bases). V lost 9 bases and J lost 0, with 13 bases in between. The CDR3 is made up of 14 amino acids. Germline V gene lookup returns CDR1 SGHNT and CDR2 YYREEE (reference sequence). CDR3 loop: CATQETASYNEQFF. CDR3 DNA: TGTGCCACACAAGAGACAGCCTCCTACAATGAGCAGTTCTTC.

The chain has TRBV9 and TRBJ2-5; 10 nucleotides match TRBD1. V shed 0 bases, J shed 2 bases, and the junction held 7 bases outside the gene matches. This CDR3 comprises 17 residues. Germline V gene lookup returns CDR1 SGDLS and CDR2 YYNGEE. CDR3 nucleotides: TGTGCCAGCAGCGTAGGAGCGGGGACAGGGGAACAAGAGACCCAGTACTTC. Amino acid sequence: CASSVGAGTGEQETQYF.

This clone was counted a single time. The genes are TRBV5-4 and TRBJ2-3; 10 nucleotides align to TRBD2. CDR3 length: 16 amino acids. With 4 bases clipped from V and 8 bases from J, the junction kept 13 bases outside the gene matches. The germline gives CDR1 SGHNT, CDR2 YYREEE (reference sequence). CDR3: CASSRGASGSSATQYF. For the CDR3, the DNA is TGTGCCAGCAGCCGCGGGGCTAGCGGGAGTTCAGCTACGCAGTATTTT.

This sequence joins TRBV2 and TRBJ2-7; 11 bases fit TRBD1. The CDR3 runs 14 residues. Germline V gene data show CDR1 as SNHLY and CDR2 as FYNNEI. V dropped 10 bases and J dropped 6; count of bases not matched to a gene: 11. The CDR3 protein is CATHLDRGPFEQYF. CDR3 bases: TGTGCCACCCACTTGGACAGGGGGCCCTTCGAGCAGTACTTC.

The genes are TRBV18 and TRBJ2-5; D may be TRBD2 (5 bases). The DNA end lines up better with TRBJ2-7; the J call may be wrong. In germline, CDR1 is KGHSH, CDR2 LQKENI. The CDR3 is 13 residues long. The CDR3 here is CASSPGREDEQYF. CDR3 DNA sequence: TGTGCCAGCTCACCAGGGAGAGAGGACGAGCAGTACTTC.

This chain's CDR3 is CASRDFGGSQPQHF. The CDR3 nucleotides are TGTGCCAGTAGGGACTTTGGAGGGAGCCAGCCCCAGCATTTT. The chain joins TRBV19 to TRBJ1-5; no clear D. Deletions cut 6 bases from V and 7 bases from J, with 16 bases between. This CDR3 is built from 14 residues. Germline loops: CDR1 LNHDA, CDR2 SQIVND (reference sequence).

This chain links TRBV7-8 with TRBJ2-5, with TRBD2 as a possible D gene (6 bases). The J call is doubtful: the DNA matches TRBJ2-7 better. The CDR3 is made up of 13 amino acids. Germline V gene lookup returns CDR1 SGHVS and CDR2 FQNEAQ. This CDR3 reads CASSSSGLYEQYF. The CDR3 DNA reads as TGTGCCAGCAGCTCGAGCGGGCTATACGAGCAGTACTTC.

The chain links TRBV9 to TRBJ2-1; D not certain. V lost 0 bases and J 4 bases, leaving 11 bases between the germline ends. Germline V gene sequence: CDR1 SGDLS, CDR2 YYNGEE. The CDR3 loop spans 15 amino acids. In DNA form, the CDR3 reads TGTGCCAGCAGCGTAGCTACGTCGCCATACAATGAGCAGTTCTTC. It is translated as CASSVATSPYNEQFF.

The chain has TRBV7-2 and TRBJ2-1, with D possibly being TRBD1 (6 bases). The ends were cut back, 3 bases at V and 2 bases at J, with 11 bases in the middle. Germline loops: CDR1 SGHTA, CDR2 FQGNSA. The CDR3 has 15 residues. This CDR3 reads CASSLPGVAYNEQFF. CDR3 nucleotide sequence: TGTGCCAGCAGCTTGCCAGGGGTAGCCTACAATGAGCAGTTCTTC.

This rearrangement joins TRBV5-1 to TRBJ2-1, with 10 bases identical to TRBD2. Germline CDR1 is SGHRS and CDR2 is YFSETQ. The V segment lost 4 bases and the J segment 5 bases; nucleotides outside the gene matches: 9. The CDR3 sequence is 16 residues long. The CDR3 loop reads CASSKELAGGHNEQFF. The CDR3 nucleotides are TGCGCCAGCAGCAAAGAATTAGCGGGGGGCCACAATGAGCAGTTCTTC.

This chain joins TRBV18 and TRBJ1-1; D is unresolved. V lost 2 bases to trimming and J lost 1 base, with 11 bases between them. The germline V gene encodes CDR1 KGHSH and CDR2 LQKENI. The CDR3 spans 15 residues. For the CDR3, the DNA is TGTGCCAGCTCACCAGGGTCGGGATCGAACACTGAAGCTTTCTTT. Its protein is CASSPGSGSNTEAFF.

The chain uses TRBV7-2 and TRBJ2-4; tentative D call: TRBD2 (5 bases). Germline V gene lookup returns CDR1 SGHTA and CDR2 FQGNSA. The CDR3 length is 16 residues. The V and J ends lost 5 bases and 2 bases respectively, with 16 bases between them. CDR3 nucleotide sequence: TGTGCCAGCAGCGAAGAGGCGGGTCTCACCAAAAACATTCAGTACTTC. Its translation: CASSEEAGLTKNIQYF. Supplemented by reference TRBV7-2 and TRBJ2-4, the full variable domain reads GAGVSQSPSNKVTEKGKDVELRCDPISGHTALYWYRQSLGQGLEFLIYFQGNSAPDKSGLPSDRFSAERTGGSVSTLTIQRTQQEDSAVYLCASSEEAGLTKNIQYFGAGTRLSVL.

This chain links TRBV6-5 with TRBJ1-2; possibly TRBD1 for D (6 bases). Deletions cut 4 bases from V and 0 bases from J, with 15 bases between. Germline assignment: CDR1 MNHEY and CDR2 SVGAGI. The CDR3 loop spans 16 amino acids. CDR3 amino acids: CASSSPRGGPNYGYTF. The CDR3 nucleotides are TGTGCCAGCAGTTCCCCCCGCGGGGGGCCTAACTATGGCTACACCTTC.

V gene TRBV4-1 combines with J gene TRBJ1-6, with a weak D call TRBD1 (5 bases). The ends were cut back, 0 bases at V and 14 bases at J, with 14 bases in the middle. This CDR3 comprises 14 residues. Germline V gene data show CDR1 as MGHRA and CDR2 as YSYEKL. CDR3 nucleotide sequence: TGCGCCAGCAGCCAAGATGGGGCGACTTTGGCCCTCCACTTT. Its translation is CASSQDGATLALHF.

The chain employs TRBV2 and TRBJ1-5, with 9 bases identical to TRBD1. The trim removed 3 bases at V and 0 bases at J, leaving 12 bases unmatched. The CDR3 has 19 residues. Germline V gives CDR1 SNHLY, CDR2 FYNNEI. The chain's CDR3 is CASSEWGQGDLYSNQPQHF. For the CDR3, the DNA is TGTGCCAGCAGTGAGTGGGGACAGGGTGATTTATATAGCAATCAGCCCCAGCATTTT.